This TCR beta chain was found in a study of glioma-infiltrating T cells. Findings and limits, study-wide: Above-expected tissue-blood divergence occurred in all gliomas, most in low-grade ones. Very few CDR3 sequences were shared between tissue and blood.

From germline, CDR1 is SGHVS and CDR2 FNYEAQ. V lost 5 bases, J lost 3 bases, and 13 bases stayed unmatched. The CDR3 is 16 amino acids. TCR alpha and beta CDR3 regions were amplified from RNA using iRepertoire nested multiplex PCR. TCRdb used MiXCR to reprocess the multiplex PCR reads, holding one entry per CDR3 protein. This table holds about 190,000 distinct CDR3 sequences, roughly 32% found once. This clonotype was detected ten times or more. Its cognate antigen is unknown. The clonotype was recovered from a human donor with low-grade glioma or glioblastoma, undergoing nonglioma brain surgery, or in good health (not recorded which). Input material: glioma tissue, nonneoplastic brain tissue, or PBMCs (not recorded which). V usage is TRBV7-6 and J usage is TRBJ2-7, with 7 bases lining up with TRBD1. The CDR3 DNA reads as TGTGCCAGCAGCAACGCACAGGGGAGTGTGGGCTACGAGCAGTACTTC. Protein: CASSNAQGSVGYEQYF.